This T cell receptor beta chain was recorded in a study of cytomegalovirus exposure and HLA in healthy donors. Study-level points and caveats: The likely explanation for a cluster of highly shared sequence variants was sequencing artifact. Generally TCR sequences proved uncommon, though certain public TCRs appeared in numerous donors. From TCR beta sequences, most subjects' HLA-A and HLA-B alleles were reportedly predicted accurately.

CDR3 length equals 16 residues. J was trimmed by 3 bases and V by 1 base; bases with no gene match: 7. Germline V gives CDR1 MGHDK, CDR2 SYGVNS. Primers: 60 Vbeta forward and 13 Jbeta reverse. As processed by the authors: Later analysis identified tens of millions of unique TCR beta chains, about 10 million shared. The method was immunoSEQ multiplex PCR; TCRdb's version includes in-frame clones alone and lacks a portion of them. The V and J calls and clone size are taken from that table; D and trimming were inferred from the DNA. This table has around 85,000 clones, over 70% appearing once. In regard to this clone: Its antigen is not known.

Sequencing used PBMCs. This TCR derives from a woman aged 45 to 65 in good health and CMV-seropositive. This chain uses TRBV25-1 with TRBJ2-7; 9 bases line up with TRBD1. CDR3 coding DNA: TGTGCCAGCAGTGAATCTAGGGGGACAGGGATCTACGAGCAGTACTTC. This codes for CASSESRGTGIYEQYF.